The 30 T cell receptor beta chains presented below share a single source sample, sequenced in a study of shared clonotypes between healthy human individuals. This table comes from immunoSEQ multiplex PCR, and its TCRdb copy is limited to in-frame clones, with some not included. The table records millions of clones, about 93% of them present only once. As defined, naive CD8 cells were CD45RO-negative and positively selected for CCR7, with terminally differentiated effector memory CD45RA+ cells excluded. What was sequenced was naive CD8+ T cells from PBMCs. These receptors were collected from a man aged 18 to 35 in good health. Some clones in this sample may be carry-over from other donors' samples.

The rearrangement uses TRBV19 and TRBJ1-2, with D perhaps TRBD1 (6 bases). The V end lost 6 bases, the J end lost 0 bases, and 14 bases lay between the germline ends. The length of the CDR3 is 15 residues. Germline values: CDR1 LNHDA, CDR2 SQIVND (reference sequence). The CDR3, as DNA: TGTGCCAGTAGCGGGACACATGTAGCTAACTATGGCTACACCTTC. Protein sequence: CASSGTHVANYGYTF. Full variable domain (missing parts from reference TRBV19 and TRBJ1-2): DGGITQSPKYLFRKEGQNVTLSCEQNLNHDAMYWYRQDPGQGLRLIYYSQIVNDFQKGDIAEGYSVSREKKESFPLTVTSAQKNPTAFYLCASSGTHVANYGYTFGSGTRLTVV.

CDR3 amino acids: CASQQESSYNEQFF. The CDR3 DNA reads as TGTGCCAGCCAACAGGAGAGCTCCTACAATGAGCAGTTCTTC. This chain connects TRBV25-1 to TRBJ2-1; weak D call: TRBD1 (5 bases). V was clipped by 8 bases and J by 0 bases, with 11 bases between them. Germline values: CDR1 MGHDK, CDR2 SYGVNS. The CDR3 is made up of 14 amino acids.

Regarding this clone: The same CDR3 also results from other DNA sequences found in this sample. The chain employs TRBV7-9 and TRBJ1-2; D call uncertain. CDR3 size: 13 residues. Germline lookup yields CDR1 SEHNR and CDR2 FQNEAQ (reference sequence). Trimming took off 3 bases at V and 0 bases at J, with 5 bases between the two ends. The CDR3 loop is CASSFIANYGYTF. CDR3 sequence (DNA): TGTGCCAGCAGCTTTATAGCTAACTATGGCTACACCTTC.

In the case of this clone: Different DNA sequences within this sample yield the same CDR3. V usage is TRBV9 and J usage is TRBJ2-7, with 8 bases lining up with TRBD2. CDR1 is SGDLS, CDR2 YYNGEE, per germline. This CDR3 has 14 residues. J was trimmed by 0 bases and V by 3 bases; bases with no gene match: 2. CDR3 in DNA: TGTGCCAGCAGCGGGGGGACTAGCTCCTACGAGCAGTACTTC. Translation gives CASSGGTSSYEQYF. Based on the CDR3 plus reference TRBV9 and TRBJ2-7, the full variable domain is DSGVTQTPKHLITATGQRVTLRCSPRSGDLSVYWYQQSLDQGLQFLIQYYNGEERAKGNILERFSAQQFPDLHSELNLSSLELGDSALYFCASSGGTSSYEQYFGPGTRLTVT.

The chain is built from TRBV28 and TRBJ2-5, with a possible D match to TRBD2 (6 bases). Germline CDR1 reads MDHEN; CDR2 reads SYDVKM. The CDR3 has 13 amino acids. V was cut by 6 bases and J by 1 base, with 9 bases left in between. CDR3 loop: CASRGRGQETQYF. The CDR3 coding sequence is TGTGCCAGCAGGGGGCGGGGCCAAGAGACCCAGTACTTC.

Concerning this clone: A junction boundary mismatches the germline segment, possibly from a read error. The chain employs TRBV14 and TRBJ2-7, with 9 bases aligning to TRBD1. There are 13 residues in the CDR3. Germline V gene data show CDR1 as SGHDN and CDR2 as FVKESK. CDR3 loop: CASSQGPGTGLNF. DNA for the CDR3: TGTGCCAGCAGCCAAGGCCCGGGGACAGGGTTAAACTTC.

To note about this clone: The sample has other DNA sequences that encode this CDR3 too. V usage is TRBV7-8 and J usage is TRBJ1-1; D is possibly TRBD1 (5 bases). V was pared by 5 bases and J by 4 bases, with 14 bases between. The CDR3 length is 14 residues. Germline CDR1 reads SGHVS; CDR2 reads FQNEAQ. CDR3 sequence reads: CASSPVGGGTEAFF. Written as DNA, the CDR3 is TGTGCCAGCAGCCCGGTCGGGGGGGGCACTGAAGCTTTCTTT.

The CDR3 bases are TGCGCCAGCAGCCAAGATCGGCCGGTGACCTCCTACAATGAGCAGTTCTTC. This encodes CASSQDRPVTSYNEQFF. J is TRBJ2-1 and V is TRBV4-1; D unresolved. The germline gives CDR1 MGHRA, CDR2 YSYEKL. The V end lost 0 bases, the J end lost 0 bases, and 12 bases lay between the germline ends. This CDR3 contains 17 residues.

Here the CDR3 DNA reads TGTGCCAGCAGCGTATACGGCATAGGGAGGACAGATACGCAGTATTTT. It codes for CASSVYGIGRTDTQYF. V gene TRBV9 combines with J gene TRBJ2-3; perhaps TRBD2 as D (6 bases). Germline lookup yields CDR1 SGDLS and CDR2 YYNGEE. Trimming removed 1 base at V and 3 bases at J, with 15 bases between. The CDR3 has 16 residues.

V usage is TRBV2 and J usage is TRBJ1-6; D perhaps matches TRBD1 (6 bases). V gave up 4 bases and J gave up 5 bases, with 9 bases separating them. The CDR3 loop spans 14 amino acids. Germline CDR1 and CDR2: SNHLY and FYNNEI. Here the CDR3 DNA reads TGTGCCAGCAGTGGGGACACCCATAATTCACCCCTCCACTTT. This sequence encodes CASSGDTHNSPLHF.

V and J are TRBV5-1 and TRBJ1-2, with 8 nucleotides matching TRBD1. V shed 0 bases and J 7 bases; nucleotides not matched to a gene: 8. The CDR3 is made up of 15 amino acids. Germline V gene lookup returns CDR1 SGHRS and CDR2 YFSETQ. As DNA, the CDR3 is TGCGCCAGCAGCTTGGTCGGGACAGGTAGCTTTGGCTACACCTTC. Residues: CASSLVGTGSFGYTF.

The chain uses TRBV5-1 and TRBJ2-1; 8 nucleotides align to TRBD2. This CDR3 contains 16 residues. Germline loops: CDR1 SGHRS, CDR2 YFSETQ. V shed 0 bases, J shed 6 bases, and the junction held 8 bases outside the gene matches. The CDR3 sequence: CASSLVPAGVLNEQFF. The DNA for the CDR3 is TGCGCCAGCAGCTTGGTTCCAGCGGGAGTACTCAATGAGCAGTTCTTC.

Turning to this clone: Other nucleotide sequences from this sample produce the same CDR3. The V gene is TRBV9, the J gene TRBJ2-2; TRBD2 aligns across 7 bases. V gave up 0 bases and J gave up 5 bases; unmatched junction bases: 4. The CDR3 runs to 15 residues. Germline assignment: CDR1 SGDLS and CDR2 YYNGEE. CDR3 in amino acids: CASSVGGRGTGELFF. The CDR3 DNA is TGTGCCAGCAGCGTAGGCGGGAGAGGAACCGGGGAGCTGTTTTTT.

This chain joins TRBV10-3 and TRBJ2-7; 7 bases agree with TRBD1. The CDR3 covers 13 residues. Germline values: CDR1 ENHRY, CDR2 SYGVKD. V was clipped by 6 bases and J by 2 bases; unmatched bases: 4. Here the CDR3 DNA reads TGTGCCATCAGGGAAGACAGGGCCTACGAGCAGTACTTC. Residues: CAIREDRAYEQYF.

V gene TRBV7-9 combines with J gene TRBJ2-1; possible D gene TRBD1, 6 bases. V was cut by 5 bases and J by 8 bases, with 22 bases left in between. CDR1 SEHNR and CDR2 FQNEAQ come from the germline V gene (reference sequence). The CDR3 length is 16 residues. This chain's CDR3 is CASSASTGTRGYEQFF. In DNA, the CDR3 is TGTGCCAGCAGCGCCTCGACCGGGACGAGGGGGTATGAGCAGTTCTTC.

The chain has TRBV5-8 and TRBJ1-1, with 7 positions matching TRBD1. Trimming took 3 bases from V and 4 from J; bases not matched to a gene: 6. The CDR3 totals 14 residues. Germline V gives CDR1 SGHTS, CDR2 YDEGEE. The CDR3 coding sequence is TGTGCCAGCAGCTATATGACAGGGCCCACTGAAGCTTTCTTT. Its translation is CASSYMTGPTEAFF.

This chain joins TRBV4-1 and TRBJ1-6, with D unclear. This CDR3 has 17 amino acids. V was pared by 0 bases and J by 0 bases, with 9 bases between. Germline CDR1 is MGHRA and CDR2 is YSYEKL. This CDR3 is CASSQDPRDSYNSPLHF. DNA for the CDR3: TGCGCCAGCAGCCAAGACCCCCGGGACTCCTATAATTCACCCCTCCACTTT.

This rearrangement joins TRBV5-6 to TRBJ2-3; 7 nucleotides align to TRBD1. The CDR3 sequence is 16 residues long. J was trimmed by 2 bases and V by 7 bases; bases with no gene match: 13. Per the germline V gene, CDR1 is SGHDT and CDR2 is YYEEEE. CDR3 region: CASRPHSDRSTDTQYF. The CDR3, as DNA: TGTGCCAGCCGCCCTCATTCGGACAGGTCCACAGATACGCAGTATTTT.

This chain links TRBV27 with TRBJ1-5; D is uncertain. The V end was cut by 3 bases, the J end by 9 bases, with 9 bases between. The CDR3 consists of 12 residues. Germline CDR1 and CDR2: MNHEY and SMNVEV (reference sequence). The CDR3 region has the DNA TGTGCCAGCAGTTTGATCCGGGGGCCCCAGCATTTT. It codes for CASSLIRGPQHF.

The rearrangement joins TRBV9 to TRBJ2-7; TRBD1 matches at 7 bases. V gave up 3 bases and J gave up 5 bases; unmatched junction bases: 5. CDR3 size: 13 residues. In germline, CDR1 is SGDLS, CDR2 YYNGEE. CDR3 amino acids: CASSGDRAHEQYF. In nucleotides, the CDR3 is TGTGCCAGCAGCGGAGACAGGGCCCACGAGCAGTACTTC.

For this clone: Other DNA sequences in this sample translate to the same CDR3. The chain uses TRBV28 and TRBJ2-7; D is perhaps TRBD2 (6 bases). Between the trimmed V and J ends, which lost 3 bases and 0 bases, there was a span of 12 bases. The V gene's germline CDR1 is MDHEN and CDR2 SYDVKM. The CDR3 runs to 15 residues. CDR3 sequence: CASSFLRGSSYEQYF. CDR3 nucleotides: TGTGCCAGCAGTTTTTTACGGGGGTCCTCCTACGAGCAGTACTTC.

The chain recombines TRBV9 with TRBJ2-7, with 10 bases identical to TRBD2. CDR1 is SGDLS and CDR2 is YYNGEE in the germline V gene. Trimming took 3 bases from V and 7 from J; bases not matched to a gene: 10. The CDR3 is 15 amino acids. The CDR3 DNA reads TGTGCCAGCAGCGGAGAGCGGGAGGGCCCGGGAGAGCAGTACTTC. Translation: CASSGEREGPGEQYF.

This clone turned up a few times. The rearrangement uses TRBV29-1 and TRBJ1-1; the match to TRBD1 covers 9 bases. Germline V CDR1 and CDR2: SQVTM, ANQGSEA. This CDR3 comprises 14 residues. V gave up 1 base and J gave up 7 bases; unmatched junction bases: 7. The CDR3 bases are TGCAGCGTTGAAGGGGACAGGGCTTTTGGTGAAGCTTTCTTT. This encodes CSVEGDRAFGEAFF.

The chain uses TRBV5-1 and TRBJ2-5; D is perhaps TRBD2 (5 bases). Trimming shortened V by 4 bases and J by 1 base, and 8 bases separated the two germline ends. There are 13 residues in the CDR3. Germline CDR1 reads SGHRS; CDR2 reads YFSETQ. The CDR3 nucleotides are TGCGCCAGCAGCCCCGGGATCCAAGAGACCCAGTACTTC. It specifies CASSPGIQETQYF.

This chain connects TRBV27 to TRBJ1-4; D may be TRBD1 (6 bases). Germline loops: CDR1 MNHEY, CDR2 SMNVEV (reference sequence). CDR3 length equals 16 residues. The V gene lost 6 bases and the J gene lost 6 bases, with 20 bases spanning the gap. CDR3: CASSHRVLGGDEKLFF. CDR3 bases: TGTGCCAGCAGCCATCGTGTTCTTGGGGGCGATGAAAAACTGTTTTTT.

This rearrangement joins TRBV1 to TRBJ1-2; TRBD1 reflects the table's D call only, with no check against the DNA. TRBV1 is termed a pseudogene. The CDR3 loop spans 14 amino acids. The CDR3: CTSSQARNAYGYTF. The DNA of the CDR3 is TGCACCAGCAGCCAAGCCAGGAACGCCTATGGCTACACCTTC.

The V gene is TRBV6-5, the J gene TRBJ1-1, with D possibly TRBD1 on 5 matching bases. This CDR3 region has 14 residues. Per the germline V gene, CDR1 is MNHEY and CDR2 is SVGAGI. V lost 4 bases and J lost 5, with 14 bases in between. CDR3 coding DNA: TGTGCCAGCAGTTTGGGCAGGGTGGGAACTGAAGCTTTCTTT. Its protein product is CASSLGRVGTEAFF.

This rearrangement joins TRBV5-3 to TRBJ1-2; unclear D gene. TRBV5-3 is noted as an ORF with a role that remains uncertain. The V end lost 7 bases, the J end lost 4 bases, and 11 bases lay between the germline ends. This CDR3 spans 12 amino acids. CDR3 amino acids: CARVPGFYGYTF. Written as DNA, the CDR3 is TGTGCCAGAGTTCCCGGCTTCTATGGCTACACCTTC.

The V gene is TRBV29-1, the J gene TRBJ2-6; D unclear. The V gene's germline CDR1 is SQVTM and CDR2 ANQGSEA. With 2 bases removed from V and 13 bases from J, the gap between germline ends came to 12 bases. The CDR3 consists of 12 residues. The CDR3 spells CSVERPVEVLTF. Here the CDR3 DNA reads TGCAGCGTTGAAAGACCAGTTGAGGTCCTGACTTTC.

The chain recombines TRBV30 with TRBJ2-1, with 10 bases fitting TRBD2. V was pared by 0 bases and J by 2 bases, with 4 bases of the junction left unmatched. The CDR3 totals 16 residues. Germline V gives CDR1 GTSNPN, CDR2 SVGIG (reference sequence). In DNA form, the CDR3 reads TGTGCCTGGAGTGTAGCAGCGGGAGGGCCCTACAATGAGCAGTTCTTC. Translation gives CAWSVAAGGPYNEQFF.